These 4 T cell receptor beta chains were all obtained from the same sample, sequenced in a study of T cell changes during pregnancy in multiple sclerosis. Sequenced by immunoSEQ multiplex PCR; TCRdb stores in-frame clones only, minus some. The sample yields tens of thousands of clones, roughly 92% seen once. The sample consisted of peripheral blood, taken after pregnancy. These receptors were collected from a female donor in good health, enrolled as a control in a pregnancy study.

J is TRBJ2-1 and V is TRBV29-1; 7 bases align to TRBD1. In germline, CDR1 is SQVTM, CDR2 ANQGSEA. J was trimmed by 8 bases and V by 4 bases; bases with no gene match: 5. The CDR3 has 12 amino acids. CDR3 region: CSVVRGRDEQFF. DNA for the CDR3: TGCAGCGTTGTGAGGGGGCGGGATGAGCAGTTCTTC.

The chain couples TRBV19 to TRBJ1-5; D is uncertain. Germline V gene lookup returns CDR1 LNHDA and CDR2 SQIVND (reference sequence). This CDR3 contains 15 residues. The V end lost 6 bases, the J end lost 0 bases, and 12 bases lay between the germline ends. CDR3 bases: TGTGCCAGTAGACGCCGGGAATATAGCAATCAGCCCCAGCATTTT. Translating gives CASRRREYSNQPQHF. Drawing the rest from reference TRBV19 and TRBJ1-5, the complete variable domain is DGGITQSPKYLFRKEGQNVTLSCEQNLNHDAMYWYRQDPGQGLRLIYYSQIVNDFQKGDIAEGYSVSREKKESFPLTVTSAQKNPTAFYLCASRRREYSNQPQHFGDGTRLSIL.

V and J are TRBV6-5 and TRBJ1-1; no reliable D call. Germline V gives CDR1 MNHEY, CDR2 SVGAGI. V was shortened by 2 bases and J by 1 base, with 5 bases between the two germline ends. This CDR3 spans 13 amino acids. CDR3 loop: CASSYTGNTEAFF. As DNA, the CDR3 is TGTGCCAGCAGTTACACCGGGAACACTGAAGCTTTCTTT.

J is TRBJ1-6 and V is TRBV2; 7 nucleotides match TRBD1. Unmatched junction bases numbered 8, after V lost 6 bases and J lost 9 bases. The CDR3 sequence is 14 residues long. CDR1 and CDR2 from the germline V gene are SNHLY and FYNNEI. The CDR3 DNA reads as TGTGCCAGCAGCCACAGGGGTATCAGTTCACCCCTCCACTTT. Protein sequence: CASSHRGISSPLHF.